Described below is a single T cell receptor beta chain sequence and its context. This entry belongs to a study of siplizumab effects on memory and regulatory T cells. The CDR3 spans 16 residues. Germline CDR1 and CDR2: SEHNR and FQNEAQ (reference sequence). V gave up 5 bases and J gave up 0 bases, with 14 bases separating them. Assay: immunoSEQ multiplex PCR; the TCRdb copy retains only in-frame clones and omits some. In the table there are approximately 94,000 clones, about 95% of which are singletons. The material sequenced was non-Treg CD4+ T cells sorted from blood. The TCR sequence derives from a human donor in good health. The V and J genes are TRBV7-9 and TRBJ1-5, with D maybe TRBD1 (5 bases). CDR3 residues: CASSPYMGGSNQPQHF. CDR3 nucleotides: TGTGCCAGCAGCCCCTATATGGGGGGTAGCAATCAGCCCCAGCATTTT.